This T cell receptor beta chain was identified during a study of T cells in Graves' hyperthyroidism and ophthalmopathy. Findings and caveats of the study: In the blood, most expanded thyroid clonotypes above 0.001 appeared as well.

Any patient presenting with uncontrolled infection, other autoimmune disease, pregnancy or lactation was left out. PBMCs were derived from more than 8 ml fresh peripheral blood. Trimming took 1 base from V and 5 from J; bases not matched to a gene: 3. Germline CDR1 is DFQATT and CDR2 is SNEGSKA (reference sequence). This CDR3 comprises 13 residues. TCR beta CDR3 regions were amplified from RNA. RT-PCR in the first round (using the HTBI primer set) targeted the TCR CDR3. TCRdb passed the multiplex PCR reads through MiXCR, listing each CDR3 protein once. This sample yields some 360,000 distinct CDR3 sequences, of which 11% to 15% are seen a single time; 9.5% to 11% belongs to the top ten. This clonotype was seen only a few times. The antigen is not known.

The chain employs TRBV20-1 and TRBJ1-2, with TRBD1 matching 8 bases. What was sequenced was blood. The origin of this receptor is a woman aged 60-75 years with Graves' hyperthyroidism. CDR3 in amino acids: CSARVQGEYGYTF. The CDR3 nucleotides read TGCAGTGCTAGAGTACAGGGGGAGTATGGCTACACCTTC.